A selection of T cell receptor beta chains follows, all from one sample in a study of PD-1 blockade in mismatch repair-deficient tumors. Profiled with immunoSEQ multiplex PCR; TCRdb holds only in-frame clones, not every one. This sample has about 110,000 clones, with more than 60% found just once. Sample: peripheral blood, taken approximately 14 months after starting pembrolizumab. The receptors originated from an adult with mismatch repair-deficient cancer. Both conserved end residues are part of each CDR3. Each record gives: clone size, V gene, CDR3 length, D gene, J gene, CDR3 DNA, CDR3 protein. D genes are given only for firm matches. Only part of the rows carry a size: once, few, many, or a class if the clone is expanded.

many	TRBV2	15	TRBD1	TRBJ2-7	TGTGCCAGCAGTGAAGAGGACAGGGCTCCCTACGAGCAGTACTTC	CASSEEDRAPYEQYF
NA	TRBV14	15	TRBD1	TRBJ2-3	TGTGCCAGCAGCCCGCGGGTCAGGGGGACAGATACGCAGTATTTT	CASSPRVRGTDTQYF
NA	TRBV4-2	14	NA	TRBJ2-1	TGTGCCAGCAGCCAAGACAAGCTCCCAGGCGGGCAGTTCTTC	CASSQDKLPGGQFF
NA	TRBV9	15	NA	TRBJ2-1	TGTGCCAGCAGACAGGCCAGTGGGGCCTACAATGAGCAGTTCTTC	CASRQASGAYNEQFF
few	TRBV19	14	NA	TRBJ1-1	TGTGCCAGTAGTATGAGCGGTCCGGGTCTCTATGCTTTCTTT	CASSMSGPGLYAFF
NA	TRBV28	13	NA	TRBJ2-5	TGTGCCAGCAGTTCACGCGACGAAGAGACCCAGTACTTC	CASSSRDEETQYF
NA	TRBV11-2	19	TRBD2	TRBJ2-1	TGTGCCAGCAGCGTACGCTTTAGCGGGAGGGCCGAATTCTACAATGAGCAGTTCTTC	CASSVRFSGRAEFYNEQFF
NA	TRBV19	14	NA	TRBJ1-3	TGTGCCAGTAGTAAACGCGGGGCTGGAAACACCATATATTTT	CASSKRGAGNTIYF
NA	TRBV5-6	15	TRBD1	TRBJ2-1	TGTGCCAGCAGTCCCGGGACAGGGGGCTTGGGTGAGCAGTTCTTC	CASSPGTGGLGEQFF
NA	TRBV5-6	12	NA	TRBJ1-1	TGTGCCAGCAGCTTTCTAGGTATTGGAGCTTTCTTT	CASSFLGIGAFF
NA	TRBV18	11	NA	TRBJ2-7	TGTGCCAGCTCACCACTGGACGAGCAGTACTTC	CASSPLDEQYF
NA	TRBV7-3	15	TRBD1	TRBJ2-1	TGTGCCAGCAGCATGGGACAGGGAACCTACAATGAGCAGTTCTTC	CASSMGQGTYNEQFF
NA	TRBV7-8	17	NA	TRBJ1-2	TGTGCCAGCAGCTTAAAAGGCAGTAAATTAATTAACTATGGCTACACCTTC	CASSLKGSKLINYGYTF
NA	TRBV5-4	15	NA	TRBJ2-2	TGTGCCAGCACCCCTAGCCCGGGTTTAGCCGGGGAGCTGTTTTTT	CASTPSPGLAGELFF
NA	TRBV18	15	NA	TRBJ1-1	TGTGCCAGCTCACCCCAAAAGGGGGTTGGCACTGAAGCTTTCTTT	CASSPQKGVGTEAFF
NA	TRBV2	12	NA	TRBJ2-1	TGTGCCAGCAGCCCGGGGAACGCTGAGCAGTTCTTC	CASSPGNAEQFF
NA	TRBV19	12	NA	TRBJ1-2	TGTGCCAGTAATCGGGACGGCTATGGCTACACCTTC	CASNRDGYGYTF
NA	TRBV30	13	NA	TRBJ2-5	TGTGCCTGGAGTGTCTGGGGACAAGAGACCCAGTACTTC	CAWSVWGQETQYF
NA	TRBV27	20	NA	TRBJ2-1	TGTGCCAGCAGTTTAAGGCCTCCCAATATCCGGACGAGCTCCTACAATGAGCAGTTCTTC	CASSLRPPNIRTSSYNEQFF
NA	TRBV30	15	NA	TRBJ2-7	TGTGCCTGGACCCGAGGTGGGGCGCAGATTTACGAGCAGTACTTC	CAWTRGGAQIYEQYF
NA	TRBV10-3	14	NA	TRBJ2-7	TGTGCCATCACCCAGAGCGGTGACTCCTACGAGCAGTACTTC	CAITQSGDSYEQYF
NA	TRBV2	14	NA	TRBJ2-1	TGTGCCAGCAATATTGAGGAGCTCTACAATGAGCAGTTCTTC	CASNIEELYNEQFF